The rows below give T cell receptor beta chains drawn from one sample of a study of memory CD4+ T cells and cytomegalovirus serostatus. TCRdb keeps only in-frame clones here, not all; method: immunoSEQ multiplex PCR. The data contain 30,000 to 45,000 clones, approximately 79% of them singletons. The sequenced sample consisted of memory CD4+ T cells from blood. These receptors all stem from an adult in good health and CMV-seropositive. Both conserved end residues are trimmed from each CDR3. Clone size is shown for a subset of rows, as once, few, many or a class of expanded clone.

len,abundance,v_gene,CDR3aa
12,NA,TRBV5-8,ASSDWTGNYGYT
12,NA,TRBV5-1,ASSLTVPNNEQF
13,NA,TRBV18,ASSPRYSSNQPQH
13,NA,TRBV15,ATSRDLAGGSGYT
12,once,TRBV9,ASSVNAWGETQY
14,NA,TRBV9,ASSVAPSGGLGELF
11,NA,TRBV5-1,ASSLVGVGGYT
11,NA,TRBV2,ASSDAGYNEQF
15,NA,TRBV29-1,SVEDRQGRRRDTEAF
12,NA,TRBV27,ASSEASLEETQY
14,NA,TRBV4-3,ASSPGKRTGQETQY
12,NA,TRBV28,ASSLAGKAETQY
11,once,TRBV4-3,ASSQDHEMGYT
14,NA,TRBV11-2,ASSSNTVRSNSPLH
14,NA,TRBV27,ASSALAGGPRNEQF
15,NA,TRBV7-8,ASSPGQALRGGEKLF
13,NA,TRBV6-1,ASSGGTSGANVLT
12,NA,TRBV6-4,ASSQGRVEGEQF
13,NA,TRBV7-2,ASRTSGGPFNEQF
14,NA,TRBV5-1,ASSSRTGVNTGELF
13,NA,TRBV6-6,ASSYHPGQGGEQY
13,once,TRBV7-2,ASSPQGAGANVLT
12,NA,TRBV18,ASSPVQGTGELF
14,NA,TRBV15,ATSRAAPGQGSEAF
13,NA,TRBV2,ASTRGQGVGETQY
13,NA,TRBV5-5,ASSLQGGVTFGYT
11,few,TRBV5-6,ASSGWDRGDYT
12,NA,TRBV2,ASRGLAASYEQY
14,NA,TRBV4-2,ASSQDGRGGTDTQY
16,NA,TRBV4-2,ASSQDGIRTRGSGELF
14,NA,TRBV5-1,ASSLDGGGNSYEQY
11,NA,TRBV7-3,ASSLGGADTQY
14,NA,TRBV6-6,ASSQGGGVGQETQY
15,NA,TRBV21-1,ASSKPKPYNENNEQF
13,NA,TRBV2,ASSGQVVFYNEQF
9,NA,TRBV2,ASSEYHEQY
12,NA,TRBV6-1,ATNPTGSNQPQH
12,NA,TRBV25-1,ASSESQTWNEQF
12,few,TRBV25-1,ASSESEYNQPQH
13,NA,TRBV7-2,ASSEMRGARETQY
16,NA,TRBV5-4,ASSLGLAGASGKETQY
10,NA,TRBV29-1,STGTGYCGYT
14,NA,TRBV7-2,ASSAGPPLDTGELF
11,NA,TRBV29-1,SVSGTGNSEAF
10,NA,TRBV6-1,ASRVSPKGYT
13,NA,TRBV6-1,ASYGGTANNQPQH